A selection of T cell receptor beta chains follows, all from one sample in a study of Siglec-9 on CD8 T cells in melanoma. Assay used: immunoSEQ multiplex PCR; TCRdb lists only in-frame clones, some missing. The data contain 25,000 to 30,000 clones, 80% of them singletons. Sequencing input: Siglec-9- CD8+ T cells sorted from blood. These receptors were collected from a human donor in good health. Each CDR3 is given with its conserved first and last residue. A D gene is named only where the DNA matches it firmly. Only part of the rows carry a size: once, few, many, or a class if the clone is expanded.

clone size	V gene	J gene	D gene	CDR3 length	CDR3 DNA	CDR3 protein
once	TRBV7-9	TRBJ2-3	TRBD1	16	TGTGCCAGCAGCCCTTCGACAGGGGGGGGCACAGATACGCAGTATTTT	CASSPSTGGGTDTQYF
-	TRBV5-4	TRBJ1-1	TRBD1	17	TGTGCCAGCAGCTTGGCCTACCGACAGGGGATGAACACTGAAGCTTTCTTT	CASSLAYRQGMNTEAFF
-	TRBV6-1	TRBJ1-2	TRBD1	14	TGTGCCAGCACCGACAGGGGACTTAGGTATGGCTACACCTTC	CASTDRGLRYGYTF
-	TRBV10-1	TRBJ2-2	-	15	TGCGCCACCCAACTCGACAGAAGTGGCACCGGGGAGCTGTTTTTT	CATQLDRSGTGELFF
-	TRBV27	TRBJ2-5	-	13	TGTGCCAGCAGATCGGGGATTGCAGAGACCCAGTACTTC	CASRSGIAETQYF
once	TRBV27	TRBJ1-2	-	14	TGTGCCAGCAGTTTATCGACGGCAGGCTATGGCTACACCTTC	CASSLSTAGYGYTF
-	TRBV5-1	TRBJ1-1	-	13	TGCGCCAGCTCCCGGGATCCGAACACTGAAGCTTTCTTT	CASSRDPNTEAFF
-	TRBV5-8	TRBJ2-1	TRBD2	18	TGTGCCAGCAGCCTAGCGGGAGTCTGGTCGCGCTCCTACAATGAGCAGTTCTTC	CASSLAGVWSRSYNEQFF
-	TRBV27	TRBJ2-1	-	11	TGTGCCAGCAGGCAGGCGGATGAGCAGTTCTTC	CASRQADEQFF
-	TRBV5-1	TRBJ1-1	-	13	TGCGCCAGCAGCTTGGGATTGAACACTGAAGCTTTCTTT	CASSLGLNTEAFF
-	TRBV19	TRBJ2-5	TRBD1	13	TGTGCCAGTAACGGACAGGGATGGGAGACCCAGTACTTC	CASNGQGWETQYF
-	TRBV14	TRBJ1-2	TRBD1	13	TGTGCCAGCAGCCCCGCAGGGGGACGTGGCTACACCTTC	CASSPAGGRGYTF
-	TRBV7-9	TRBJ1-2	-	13	TGTGCCAGCACCCTTTCCAGTTACTATGGCTACACCTTC	CASTLSSYYGYTF
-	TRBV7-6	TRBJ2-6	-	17	TGTGCCAGCAGCTCGAGCCTAGGACTCTCTGGGGCCAACGTCCTGACTTTC	CASSSSLGLSGANVLTF